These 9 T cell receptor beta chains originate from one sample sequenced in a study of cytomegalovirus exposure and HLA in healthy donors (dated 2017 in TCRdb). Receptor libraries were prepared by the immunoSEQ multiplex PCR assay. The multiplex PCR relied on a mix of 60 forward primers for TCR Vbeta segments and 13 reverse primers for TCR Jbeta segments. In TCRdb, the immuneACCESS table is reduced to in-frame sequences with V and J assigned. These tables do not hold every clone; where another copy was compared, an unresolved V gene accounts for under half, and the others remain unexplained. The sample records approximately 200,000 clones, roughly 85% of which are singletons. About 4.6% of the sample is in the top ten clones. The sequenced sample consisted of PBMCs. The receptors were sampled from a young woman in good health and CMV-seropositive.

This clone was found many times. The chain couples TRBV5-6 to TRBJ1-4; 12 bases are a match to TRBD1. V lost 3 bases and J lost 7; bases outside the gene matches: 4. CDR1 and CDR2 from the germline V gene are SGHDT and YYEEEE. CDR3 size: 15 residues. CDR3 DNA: TGTGCCAGCAGCTGGGACAGGGGGCAAAGTGAAAAACTGTTTTTT. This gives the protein CASSWDRGQSEKLFF.

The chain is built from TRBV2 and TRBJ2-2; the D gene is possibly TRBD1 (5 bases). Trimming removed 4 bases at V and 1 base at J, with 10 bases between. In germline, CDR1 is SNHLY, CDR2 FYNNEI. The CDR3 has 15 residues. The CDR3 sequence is CASSVSDRNTGELFF. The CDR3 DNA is TGTGCCAGCAGTGTTTCAGACAGGAACACCGGGGAGCTGTTTTTT.

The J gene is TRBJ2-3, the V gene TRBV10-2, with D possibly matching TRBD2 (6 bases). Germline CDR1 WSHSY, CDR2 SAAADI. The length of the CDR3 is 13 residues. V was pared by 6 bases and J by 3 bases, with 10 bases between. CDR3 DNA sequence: TGCGCCAGCAGGCTGGGGGGAACAGATACGCAGTATTTT. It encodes CASRLGGTDTQYF.

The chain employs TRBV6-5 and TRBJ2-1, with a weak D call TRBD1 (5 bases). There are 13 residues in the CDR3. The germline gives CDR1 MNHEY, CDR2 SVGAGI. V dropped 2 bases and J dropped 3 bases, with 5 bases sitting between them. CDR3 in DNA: TGTGCCAGCAGTTACAGGGGCTACAATGAGCAGTTCTTC. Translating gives CASSYRGYNEQFF.

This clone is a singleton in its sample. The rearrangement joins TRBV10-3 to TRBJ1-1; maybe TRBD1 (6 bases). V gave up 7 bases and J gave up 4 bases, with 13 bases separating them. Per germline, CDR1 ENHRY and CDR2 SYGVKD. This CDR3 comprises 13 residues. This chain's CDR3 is CAINPGGGTEAFF. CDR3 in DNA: TGTGCCATCAACCCGGGAGGGGGCACTGAAGCTTTCTTT.

The CDR3 DNA reads TGTGCCAGAAGGGCCAGAAGTACCTACAATGAGCAGTTCTTC. Residues: CARRARSTYNEQFF. V usage is TRBV5-3 and J usage is TRBJ2-1; D not certain. TRBV5-3 is filed as an ORF, its function uncertain. The CDR3 has 14 residues. V was trimmed by 5 bases and J by 2 bases, leaving 11 bases between them.

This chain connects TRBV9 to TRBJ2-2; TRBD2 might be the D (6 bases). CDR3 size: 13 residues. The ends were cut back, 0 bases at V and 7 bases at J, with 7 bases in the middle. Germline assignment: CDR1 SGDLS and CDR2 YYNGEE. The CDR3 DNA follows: TGTGCCAGCAGCGTAGGGGGGGTCGGGGAGCTGTTTTTT. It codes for CASSVGGVGELFF.

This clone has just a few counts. The CDR3: CASSTSGGAGNQPQHF. For the CDR3, the DNA is TGTGCCAGCAGCACCTCAGGGGGCGCCGGCAATCAGCCCCAGCATTTT. This rearrangement joins TRBV7-6 to TRBJ1-5; 8 nucleotides agree with TRBD1. Germline values: CDR1 SGHVS, CDR2 FNYEAQ. The CDR3 covers 16 residues. Trimming took 5 bases from V and 2 from J; bases not matched to a gene: 8. The full variable domain, in which reference TRBV7-6 and TRBJ1-5 provide the parts outside the CDR3, is GAGVSQSPRYKVTKRGQDVALRCDPISGHVSLYWYRQALGQGPEFLTYFNYEAQQDKSGLPNDRFSAERPEGSISTLTIQRTEQRDSAMYRCASSTSGGAGNQPQHFGDGTRLSIL.

CDR3 region: CAISDGGGGRSQETQYF. The CDR3 coding sequence is TGTGCCATCAGCGACGGGGGCGGGGGGCGAAGCCAAGAGACCCAGTACTTC. This rearrangement joins TRBV10-3 to TRBJ2-5; 8 nucleotides align to TRBD2. V shed 6 bases and J 1 base; nucleotides not matched to a gene: 13. Germline loops: CDR1 ENHRY, CDR2 SYGVKD. This CDR3 has 17 residues.